These 32 T cell receptor beta chains originate from one sample sequenced in a study of CD8+ T cells in alopecia areata. It was cDNA, reverse transcribed from extracted RNA, that served as the sequencing template. Profiled with immunoSEQ multiplex PCR; TCRdb holds only in-frame clones, not every one. Among 150,000 to 200,000 clones listed, about 60% were seen once. The specimen sequenced was CD4+ T cells sorted from blood. The receptors were sampled from a human donor in good health.

V is TRBV15 and J is TRBJ1-5; D not certain. V was pared by 3 bases and J by 5 bases, with 11 bases between. Germline V gives CDR1 LNHNV, CDR2 YYDKDF (reference sequence). This CDR3 has 14 residues. CDR3 sequence: CATSSGPGDQPQHF. CDR3 nucleotides: TGTGCCACCAGCAGTGGGCCCGGGGATCAGCCCCAGCATTTT.

This clone came up once. The J gene is TRBJ2-5, the V gene TRBV5-4; D perhaps matches TRBD2 (6 bases). V lost 3 bases to trimming and J lost 4 bases, with 13 bases between them. This CDR3 spans 14 amino acids. The germline CDR1 and CDR2 sequences are SGHNT and YYREEE (reference sequence). CDR3 nucleotides: TGTGCCAGCAGCTCAAGGGACTCTGGAGAGACCCAGTACTTC. Translated: CASSSRDSGETQYF.

This clone was detected only once. CDR3: CASLSVDEQYF. The CDR3 DNA is TGTGCCAGCTTATCAGTCGACGAGCAGTACTTC. V and J are TRBV28 and TRBJ2-7; D not resolved. Trimming cost V 8 bases and J 5 bases, with 10 bases left between them. Germline-derived CDR1 and CDR2 are MDHEN and SYDVKM. The CDR3 has 11 residues.

The V and J genes are TRBV29-1 and TRBJ2-7, with 8 bases matching TRBD1. Germline loops: CDR1 SQVTM, CDR2 ANQGSEA. V lost 4 bases, J lost 0 bases, and 5 bases stayed unmatched. The CDR3 has 14 amino acids. This chain's CDR3 is CSVAQDRASYEQYF. DNA of the CDR3: TGCAGCGTTGCACAGGACAGGGCCTCCTACGAGCAGTACTTC.

This clone was detected only a few times. This sequence joins TRBV10-3 and TRBJ2-1; D gene uncertain. Trimming took off 9 bases at V and 0 bases at J, with 9 bases between the two ends. CDR3 size: 13 residues. Germline CDR1 ENHRY, CDR2 SYGVKD. The CDR3 spells CAIARYSYNEQFF. CDR3 nucleotide sequence: TGTGCCATTGCGAGGTACTCCTACAATGAGCAGTTCTTC.

V usage is TRBV29-1 and J usage is TRBJ2-3, with D uncertain. V was clipped by 4 bases and J by 2 bases, with 4 bases between them. The CDR3 spans 11 residues. Looked up from germline, CDR1 is SQVTM and CDR2 is ANQGSEA. This chain's CDR3 is CSVGVTDTQYF. DNA of the CDR3: TGCAGCGTTGGTGTCACAGATACGCAGTATTTT.

The CDR3 spells CASMQGAYGYTF. In DNA, the CDR3 is TGTGCCAGTATGCAGGGAGCCTATGGCTACACCTTC. The J gene is TRBJ1-2, the V gene TRBV19, with D perhaps matching TRBD1 (5 bases). The CDR3 has 12 amino acids. CDR1 is LNHDA and CDR2 is SQIVND in the germline V gene (reference sequence). V was shortened by 7 bases and J by 4 bases, with 10 bases between the two germline ends.

V gene TRBV29-1 combines with J gene TRBJ2-7; maybe TRBD2 (6 bases). V lost 4 bases and J lost 0, with 10 bases in between. This CDR3 comprises 13 residues. Looked up from germline, CDR1 is SQVTM and CDR2 is ANQGSEA. CDR3 sequence reads: CSVGLANSYEQYF. The CDR3, as DNA: TGCAGCGTTGGCCTAGCGAACTCCTACGAGCAGTACTTC.

This chain joins TRBV7-2 and TRBJ2-6; D gene ambiguous. The CDR3 runs 16 residues. The V end lost 7 bases, the J end lost 0 bases, and 13 bases lay between the germline ends. CDR1 SGHTA and CDR2 FQGNSA come from the germline V gene. The CDR3 nucleotides read TGTGCCAGCACCCCTCGGCCCCTCTCTGGGGCCAACGTCCTGACTTTC. Amino acids: CASTPRPLSGANVLTF.

The V gene is TRBV29-1, the J gene TRBJ1-5, with D possibly TRBD1 on 5 matching bases. Germline CDR1 and CDR2: SQVTM and ANQGSEA. This CDR3 is built from 13 residues. V was shortened by 4 bases and J by 5 bases, with 12 bases between the two germline ends. CDR3 DNA sequence: TGCAGCGTTGCCCAGGGTAAGGATCAGCCCCAGCATTTT. It specifies CSVAQGKDQPQHF.

This clone was seen more than once but under ten times. The gene calls are TRBV10-3 and TRBJ2-7; 9 bases map to TRBD2. Germline V gives CDR1 ENHRY, CDR2 SYGVKD. The CDR3 totals 14 residues. The ends lost 11 bases at V and 6 bases at J; junction bases unmatched: 14. This CDR3 reads CASKAASGKVEQYF. In nucleotides, the CDR3 is TGTGCCTCAAAGGCGGCTAGCGGGAAGGTCGAGCAGTACTTC.

The chain recombines TRBV5-1 with TRBJ1-2; 8 bases align to TRBD1. V dropped 4 bases and J dropped 8; count of bases not matched to a gene: 10. The CDR3 runs 14 residues. Per the germline V gene, CDR1 is SGHRS and CDR2 is YFSETQ. DNA of the CDR3: TGCGCCAGCAGCCCGACAGGGGTCGCCTTGGGCTACACCTTC. Its translation: CASSPTGVALGYTF.

CDR3 amino acids: CAWSPGDRTNYGYTF. In nucleotides, the CDR3 is TGTGCCTGGAGTCCCGGGGACAGGACTAACTATGGCTACACCTTC. This chain joins TRBV30 and TRBJ1-2; TRBD1 aligns across 8 bases. V was pared by 2 bases and J by 0 bases, with 5 bases of the junction left unmatched. Looked up from germline, CDR1 is GTSNPN and CDR2 is SVGIG (reference sequence). This CDR3 is built from 15 residues.

This clone was observed a handful of times. V and J are TRBV7-9 and TRBJ1-1; unclear D gene. From germline, CDR1 is SEHNR and CDR2 FQNEAQ (reference sequence). The V end lost 5 bases, the J end lost 6 bases, and 7 bases lay between the germline ends. This CDR3 has 11 residues. Written as DNA, the CDR3 is TGTGCCAGCAGCCGTGAGGCTGAAGCTTTCTTT. As protein: CASSREAEAFF.

The chain recombines TRBV30 with TRBJ2-5; weak D call: TRBD1 (6 bases). Germline V CDR1 and CDR2: GTSNPN, SVGIG (reference sequence). V was shortened by 7 bases and J by 5 bases, with 20 bases between the two germline ends. The CDR3 consists of 14 residues. The chain's CDR3 is CASLLLGARETQYF. The CDR3 coding sequence is TGTGCCTCACTATTGCTGGGGGCGCGGGAGACCCAGTACTTC.

The J gene is TRBJ1-1, the V gene TRBV18, with D tentatively TRBD1 (6 bases). V lost 5 bases, J lost 3 bases, and 10 bases lay in between. This CDR3 contains 13 residues. Germline CDR1 is KGHSH and CDR2 is LQKENI. CDR3 in amino acids: CASSKGGDTEAFF. The CDR3 DNA follows: TGTGCCAGCTCAAAAGGGGGGGACACTGAAGCTTTCTTT.

The J gene is TRBJ1-2, the V gene TRBV28, with D possibly TRBD1 on 6 matching bases. V was cut by 4 bases and J by 4 bases, with 16 bases left in between. Germline V lookup: CDR1 MDHEN, CDR2 SYDVKM. CDR3 length: 15 residues. The CDR3 region has the DNA TGTGCCAGCAGTTATGGTGGGGGCGCAGGCTATGGCTACACCTTC. It encodes CASSYGGGAGYGYTF.

The chain has TRBV5-1 and TRBJ2-2, with no clear D. CDR3 length equals 13 residues. CDR1 and CDR2 (germline): SGHRS, YFSETQ. V dropped 0 bases and J dropped 6 bases, with 6 bases sitting between them. The CDR3 DNA reads TGCGCCAGCAGCTTGGTAGTCTCCGGGGAGCTGTTTTTT. Its protein is CASSLVVSGELFF.

This sequence joins TRBV2 and TRBJ2-4, with D tentatively TRBD1 (6 bases). Per germline, CDR1 SNHLY and CDR2 FYNNEI. The CDR3 spans 16 residues. Trimming removed 9 bases at V and 0 bases at J, with 18 bases between. The CDR3: CASSTQGLQAKNIQYF. The CDR3 coding sequence is TGTGCCAGTTCGACACAGGGCCTCCAAGCCAAAAACATTCAGTACTTC.

The V and J genes are TRBV7-9 and TRBJ2-5; D is possibly TRBD2 (6 bases). The CDR3 is made up of 14 amino acids. Germline V gene sequence: CDR1 SEHNR, CDR2 FQNEAQ (reference sequence). The V end was cut by 0 bases, the J end by 5 bases, with 10 bases between. CDR3 nucleotides: TGTGCCAGCAGCTTAGCCGGGAGTACCGAGACCCAGTACTTC. It is translated as CASSLAGSTETQYF.

The J gene is TRBJ2-1, the V gene TRBV30; TRBD2 matches at 8 bases. CDR1 is GTSNPN, CDR2 SVGIG, per germline (reference sequence). This CDR3 region has 15 residues. Trimming took 0 bases from V and 5 from J; bases not matched to a gene: 6. CDR3 in DNA: TGTGCCTGGAGTGTACCCACGGGAGGGAACAATGAGCAGTTCTTC. Its protein is CAWSVPTGGNNEQFF.

V is TRBV27 and J is TRBJ1-1; a possible D gene is TRBD1 (5 bases). Trimming took 6 bases from V and 0 from J, leaving 8 bases between them. The CDR3 spans 13 residues. From germline, CDR1 is MNHEY and CDR2 SMNVEV (reference sequence). The DNA for the CDR3 is TGTGCCAGCAGATGGGACTTGAACACTGAAGCTTTCTTT. Translation: CASRWDLNTEAFF.

The chain couples TRBV15 to TRBJ2-6; 11 positions agree with TRBD2. Germline V gene sequence: CDR1 LNHNV, CDR2 YYDKDF (reference sequence). The CDR3 length is 18 residues. Unmatched junction bases numbered 5, after V lost 3 bases and J lost 1 base. CDR3 in DNA: TGTGCCACCAGCAGTTTGACTAGCGGGAAGTCTGGGGCCAACGTCCTGACTTTC. Protein: CATSSLTSGKSGANVLTF. Supplemented by reference TRBV15 and TRBJ2-6, the full variable domain reads DAMVIQNPRYQVTQFGKPVTLSCSQTLNHNVMYWYQQKSSQAPKLLFHYYDKDFNNEADTPDNFQSRRPNTSFCFLDIRSPGLGDTAMYLCATSSLTSGKSGANVLTFGAGSRLTVL.

The chain couples TRBV9 to TRBJ2-1, with 10 bases matching TRBD2. The CDR3 has 16 amino acids. Trimming cost V 0 bases and J 8 bases; bases outside gene matches: 8. The germline V gene has CDR1 SGDLS and CDR2 YYNGEE. CDR3 in DNA: TGTGCCAGCAGCGTAGATCCTAGCGGGAGTGCATATGAGCAGTTCTTC. Translated: CASSVDPSGSAYEQFF.

This chain links TRBV28 with TRBJ2-3; D ambiguous. The germline CDR1 and CDR2 sequences are MDHEN and SYDVKM. This CDR3 spans 12 amino acids. V lost 3 bases and J 6 bases, leaving 7 bases between the germline ends. CDR3 nucleotide sequence: TGTGCCAGCAGTTTCCAACCGGATACGCAGTATTTT. Amino acid sequence: CASSFQPDTQYF.

This chain links TRBV29-1 with TRBJ2-5; 9 bases match TRBD2. This CDR3 is 15 amino acids long. The germline gives CDR1 SQVTM, CDR2 ANQGSEA. The V segment lost 1 base and the J segment 2 bases; nucleotides outside the gene matches: 5. The DNA for the CDR3 is TGCAGCGTTGAAGTGTTCCTAGCGGGGCAAGAGACCCAGTACTTC. Translation: CSVEVFLAGQETQYF.

This chain uses TRBV7-9 with TRBJ2-5; D is perhaps TRBD2 (6 bases). This CDR3 is 14 amino acids long. The V end lost 6 bases, the J end lost 3 bases, and 14 bases lay between the germline ends. The germline V gene has CDR1 SEHNR and CDR2 FQNEAQ (reference sequence). CDR3 bases: TGTGCCAGCAGGAAGAGCGGCGGGAAAGAGACCCAGTACTTC. This sequence encodes CASRKSGGKETQYF.

The chain combines TRBV14 with TRBJ2-7, with 8 bases matching TRBD1. Germline-derived CDR1 and CDR2 are SGHDN and FVKESK. The CDR3 has 15 residues. V dropped 6 bases and J dropped 0; count of bases not matched to a gene: 7. This CDR3 reads CASSTAGGYSYEQYF. DNA for the CDR3: TGTGCCAGCAGTACCGCAGGGGGCTACTCCTACGAGCAGTACTTC.

This clone was observed a few times. The CDR3 spells CSVGRSGQSNTGELFF. The CDR3 DNA follows: TGCAGCGTTGGGAGATCAGGACAGTCGAACACCGGGGAGCTGTTTTTT. This chain joins TRBV29-1 and TRBJ2-2; maybe TRBD1 (6 bases). This CDR3 contains 16 residues. Germline-derived CDR1 and CDR2 are SQVTM and ANQGSEA. Deletions cut 4 bases from V and 0 bases from J, with 15 bases between.

The chain couples TRBV29-1 to TRBJ2-1, with no clear D. CDR1 and CDR2 (germline): SQVTM, ANQGSEA. V lost 4 bases to trimming and J lost 5 bases, with 9 bases between them. The CDR3 totals 12 residues. This CDR3 is CSVGTINNEQFF. In DNA form, the CDR3 reads TGCAGCGTTGGGACGATTAACAATGAGCAGTTCTTC.

The rearrangement uses TRBV29-1 and TRBJ2-3; no clear D gene. V lost 3 bases and J 4 bases, leaving 5 bases between the germline ends. This CDR3 has 11 residues. Germline assignment: CDR1 SQVTM and CDR2 ANQGSEA. CDR3 loop: CSVERADTQYF. DNA for the CDR3: TGCAGCGTTGAGCGAGCAGATACGCAGTATTTT.

The chain recombines TRBV11-2 with TRBJ2-1; 9 bases are shared with TRBD2. V trimming: 1 base; J trimming: 7 bases; junction bases outside the gene matches: 2. This CDR3 spans 14 amino acids. The germline V gene encodes CDR1 SGHAT and CDR2 FQNNGV. CDR3 region: CASSLGGLANEQFF. The CDR3 nucleotides read TGTGCCAGCAGCTTAGGGGGACTAGCTAATGAGCAGTTCTTC. The full variable domain, completed using reference TRBV11-2 and TRBJ2-1, is EAGVAQSPRYKIIEKRQSVAFWCNPISGHATLYWYQQILGQGPKLLIQFQNNGVVDDSQLPKDRFSAERLKGVDSTLKIQPAKLEDSAVYLCASSLGGLANEQFFGPGTRLTVL.